Listed below are T cell receptor beta chains from one sample, sequenced in a study of blood T cells in healthy people across ages. TCRdb processed the 5' RACE reads anew with MiXCR; each CDR3 protein has one entry. The repertoire holds roughly 830,000 distinct CDR3 sequences, about 62% seen once, with roughly a quarter in the top ten. Sequenced material: blood. These receptors came from a young man in good health. CDR3s include the opening cysteine and the closing phenylalanine or tryptophan. D genes are given only for firm matches. Clone size is stated in some rows and not others, as once, few, many or a class when expanded.

size	V	D	J	DNA	CDR3
-	TRBV9	TRBD1	TRBJ2-7	TGTGCCAGCAGCGCTGGACAGGGAACCTACGAGCAGTACTTC	CASSAGQGTYEQYF
-	TRBV20-1	-	TRBJ2-3	TGCAGTGCTAGTCCACAAGGGAGAGATACGCAGTATTTT	CSASPQGRDTQYF
-	TRBV7-2	-	TRBJ1-2	TGTGCCAGCAGCCCTGACAGGTCAGATGGGGGCTACACCTTC	CASSPDRSDGGYTF
few	TRBV15	-	TRBJ1-5	TGTGCCACCAGCAGAGTCCCAGGGAGGGTCAATCAGCCCCAGCATTTT	CATSRVPGRVNQPQHF
-	TRBV6-2/TRBV6-3	-	TRBJ2-5	TGTGCCAGGGCCCTTCTTGTTGAGACCCAGTACTTC	CARALLVETQYF
-	TRBV5-1	-	TRBJ2-7	TGCGCCAGCAGCTCGGGCGGCGAGGAGCAGTACTTC	CASSSGGEEQYF
-	TRBV27	TRBD1	TRBJ2-4	TGTGCCAGCAGTTTGATCCCGACAGGGGGCGTAAACATTCAGTACTTC	CASSLIPTGGVNIQYF
-	TRBV7-3	TRBD1	TRBJ1-2	TGTGCCAGCAGCTTAAGGACAGGGGACACTGGCTACACCTTC	CASSLRTGDTGYTF
-	TRBV25-1	TRBD2	TRBJ2-1	TGTGCCAGCCAAGCGGGGCGATCCTACAATGAGCAGTTCTTC	CASQAGRSYNEQFF
-	TRBV20-1	TRBD1	TRBJ1-6	TGCAGTGCGAGGGATTTGACAGGGGGCGATAATTCACCCCTCCACTTT	CSARDLTGGDNSPLHF
-	TRBV9	TRBD2	TRBJ2-3	TGTGCCAGCAGCGTAGTCCCGGGACTACTCACAGATACGCAGTATTTT	CASSVVPGLLTDTQYF
many	TRBV6-2/TRBV6-3	TRBD2	TRBJ2-1	TGTGCCAGCAGTCGATTGCGGATAATAGCGGGGCCATACAATGAGCAGTTCTTC	CASSRLRIIAGPYNEQFF
-	TRBV6-2/TRBV6-3	-	TRBJ1-2	TGTGCCAGCAGCCTCGGAACCTTTAACTATGGCTACACCTTC	CASSLGTFNYGYTF
once	TRBV7-3	-	TRBJ1-2	TGTGCCAGCAGCTTAAGGGACGGCGGTGGCTACACCTTC	CASSLRDGGGYTF
-	TRBV29-1	-	TRBJ2-5	TGCAGCGTTGAAGATCAGGGGAAGCAGTACTTC	CSVEDQGKQYF
-	TRBV15	-	TRBJ1-6	TGTGCCACCAGCGGGGAGGTAAATAATTCACCTCTCCACTTT	CATSGEVNNSPLHF
-	TRBV6-5	-	TRBJ1-2	TGTGCCAGCAGTTACGTGCAGGAATATGGCTACACCTTC	CASSYVQEYGYTF
-	TRBV20-1	TRBD1	TRBJ1-2	TGCAGTGCTGCACCGACCACAGGGGGCCATGGCTACACCTTC	CSAAPTTGGHGYTF
-	TRBV13	-	TRBJ2-4	TGTGCCAGCAGCTCCACAGGGGGAGGGAACATTCAGTACTTC	CASSSTGGGNIQYF
-	TRBV6-2/TRBV6-3	TRBD2	TRBJ2-5	TGTGCCAGCAGCCCAACTAGCGGGGAAGGAGAGACCCAGTACTTC	CASSPTSGEGETQYF